These 27 T cell receptor beta chains were sequenced from one sample in a study of T cells in Graves' hyperthyroidism and ophthalmopathy. TCR beta CDR3 sequences were amplified from RNA transcripts. A first-round RT-PCR of the TCR CDR3 used the HTBI primer set. A single record per CDR3 protein comes from TCRdb applying MiXCR to the multiplex PCR reads. The sample records about 560,000 distinct CDR3 sequences, over 15% being singletons. The sequencing sample was made of blood. The receptors derive from a young woman with Graves' hyperthyroidism.

V gene TRBV7-2 combines with J gene TRBJ1-4; 7 bases agree with TRBD1. CDR1 and CDR2 from the germline V gene are SGHTA and FQGNSA. J gave up 10 bases and V 5 bases, and 16 bases lay outside the gene matches. The CDR3 has 16 residues. CDR3 residues: CASSRVPGQFSGKLFF. CDR3 coding DNA: TGTGCCAGCAGCCGCGTACCGGGACAGTTTAGTGGAAAACTGTTTTTT.

This clonotype was detected only a few times. The rearrangement uses TRBV6-4 and TRBJ2-3; D is tentatively TRBD1 or TRBD2 (5 bases each). Trimming stripped 0 bases from V and 2 bases from J, with 9 bases between. The CDR3 length is 15 residues. Germline-derived CDR1 and CDR2 are MRHNA and SNTAGT. The chain's CDR3 is CASSDSAGTTDTQYF. The CDR3 DNA reads TGTGCCAGCAGTGACTCGGCCGGGACCACAGATACGCAGTATTTT.

This clonotype was detected ten times or more. The chain employs TRBV6-1 and TRBJ1-5; possibly TRBD1 for D (5 bases). The germline CDR1 and CDR2 sequences are MNHNS and SASEGT. The CDR3 is 11 residues long. V was pared by 7 bases and J by 9 bases, with 10 bases between. The CDR3 DNA reads TGTGCCAGCATAAGGGGATCGCCCCAGCATTTT. Its protein product is CASIRGSPQHF.

This clonotype was detected ten times or more. The chain joins TRBV2 to TRBJ1-5, with no clear D. This CDR3 has 15 amino acids. Trimming shortened V by 8 bases and J by 0 bases, and 14 bases separated the two germline ends. Germline V CDR1 and CDR2: SNHLY, FYNNEI. The CDR3 nucleotides read TGTGCCAGCTGCCCAGGAGAAAATAGCAATCAGCCCCAGCATTTT. The encoded protein is CASCPGENSNQPQHF. Based on the CDR3 plus reference TRBV2 and TRBJ1-5, the full variable domain is EPEVTQTPSHQVTQMGQEVILRCVPISNHLYFYWYRQILGQKVEFLVSFYNNEISEKSEIFDDQFSVERPDGSNFTLKIRSTKLEDSAMYFCASCPGENSNQPQHFGDGTRLSIL.

This clonotype was found many times. This chain uses TRBV12-3 or TRBV12-4 with TRBJ2-1, with D possibly called TRBD1 or TRBD2 (6 bases each). V lost 3 bases, J lost 8 bases, and 11 bases lay in between. The CDR3 totals 13 residues. The CDR3 DNA reads as TGTGCCAGCAGTTTTTCGGGGGCCGATGAGCAGTTCTTC. It is translated as CASSFSGADEQFF.

This clonotype was counted only a few times. This chain joins TRBV4-3 and TRBJ2-5; a possible D gene is TRBD2 (5 bases). V was shortened by 4 bases and J by 1 base, with 13 bases between the two germline ends. Looked up from germline, CDR1 is LGHNA and CDR2 is YSLEER. This CDR3 contains 15 residues. The CDR3 bases are TGCGCCAGCAGCCCCCACCCGGGGATCCAAGAGACCCAGTACTTC. Protein: CASSPHPGIQETQYF.

There are a few counts of this clonotype. CDR3 DNA: TGCAGTGCTAGTCCTCCGTACAGGGCCTTCACTGAAGCTTTCTTT. Translation gives CSASPPYRAFTEAFF. V gene TRBV20-1 combines with J gene TRBJ1-1, with TRBD1 as a possible D gene (6 bases). Germline lookup yields CDR1 DFQATT and CDR2 SNEGSKA (reference sequence). The V end lost 3 bases, the J end lost 4 bases, and 18 bases lay between the germline ends. The CDR3 has 15 amino acids.

J is TRBJ2-1 and V is TRBV20-1; 7 bases are shared with TRBD2. Losses at the gene ends were 4 bases for V and 4 bases for J; bases not matched to a gene: 7. The CDR3 extends over 14 amino acids. Germline V gives CDR1 DFQATT, CDR2 SNEGSKA (reference sequence). The CDR3 DNA follows: TGCAGTGCTACCCCCGCGGGGGTATACAATGAGCAGTTCTTC. Its protein is CSATPAGVYNEQFF.

This clonotype was counted at least ten times. The rearrangement uses TRBV7-3 and TRBJ2-2; D is ambiguous. The V gene lost 5 bases and the J gene lost 3 bases, with 7 bases spanning the gap. CDR3 length: 13 residues. Germline CDR1 reads SGHTA; CDR2 reads FQGTGA. CDR3 in amino acids: CASSPRYTGELFF. CDR3 nucleotide sequence: TGTGCCAGCAGCCCCCGCTACACCGGGGAGCTGTTTTTT.

The sample holds a few counts of this clonotype. The V gene is TRBV6-5, the J gene TRBJ2-5, with 12 bases fitting TRBD2. J was trimmed by 4 bases and V by 8 bases; bases with no gene match: 8. This CDR3 is built from 15 residues. CDR1 is MNHEY, CDR2 SVGAGI, per germline. Here the CDR3 reads CASSIGLAGPETQYF. The CDR3 region has the DNA TGTGCCAGCTCGATAGGACTAGCGGGACCAGAGACCCAGTACTTC.

This clonotype was seen ten or more times. The chain has TRBV2 and TRBJ1-3, with unresolved D. The germline V gene encodes CDR1 SNHLY and CDR2 FYNNEI. The CDR3 covers 14 residues. With 2 bases removed from V and 2 bases from J, the gap between germline ends came to 7 bases. Here the CDR3 reads CASSEPAAGNTIYF. The CDR3 DNA follows: TGTGCCAGCAGTGAACCAGCGGCTGGAAACACCATATATTTT.

The chain links TRBV3-1 to TRBJ2-3; 12 nucleotides align to TRBD2. V was pared by 0 bases and J by 2 bases, with 3 bases of the junction left unmatched. This CDR3 spans 17 amino acids. Germline V gives CDR1 LGHDT, CDR2 YNNKEL (reference sequence). CDR3 nucleotides: TGTGCCAGCAGCCAAGAGTGGACTAGCGGGAACACAGATACGCAGTATTTT. Its protein is CASSQEWTSGNTDTQYF.

This clonotype was picked up a small number of times. V gene TRBV24-1 combines with J gene TRBJ1-1; 7 nucleotides agree with TRBD1. The CDR3 has 14 residues. From germline, CDR1 is KGHDR and CDR2 SFDVKD. V gave up 2 bases and J gave up 3 bases; unmatched junction bases: 2. The CDR3 DNA is TGTGCCACCAGTGATTCAGACAGGGACACTGAAGCTTTCTTT. It translates to CATSDSDRDTEAFF.

A few counts support this clonotype. The chain combines TRBV19 with TRBJ2-2; TRBD1 matches 10 bases. This CDR3 has 17 amino acids. Germline V CDR1 and CDR2: LNHDA, SQIVND (reference sequence). Germline trimming cut 5 bases from V and 1 base from J; bases unmatched to any gene: 7. The CDR3: CASSPRGQGMNTGELFF. The CDR3 DNA reads TGTGCCAGTAGTCCAAGGGGACAGGGGATGAACACCGGGGAGCTGTTTTTT.

This clonotype was observed many times. The CDR3 is CASGQGADYNSPLHF. DNA of the CDR3: TGTGCCAGCGGACAGGGGGCGGACTATAATTCACCCCTCCACTTT. The chain joins TRBV6-1 to TRBJ1-6; 11 bases are a match to TRBD1. CDR3 length: 15 residues. V gave up 8 bases and J gave up 3 bases; unmatched junction bases: 3. Germline V gives CDR1 MNHNS, CDR2 SASEGT.

The chain couples TRBV27 to TRBJ2-3; 11 bases fit TRBD2. The J segment lost 10 bases and the V segment lost 3 bases, leaving 9 bases of the junction unmatched. This CDR3 is 15 amino acids long. Germline V gene sequence: CDR1 MNHEY, CDR2 SMNVEV (reference sequence). The CDR3 loop is CASSFIAGGPRAQYF. DNA of the CDR3: TGTGCCAGCAGTTTCATAGCGGGAGGGCCTCGAGCGCAGTATTTT.

The chain employs TRBV29-1 and TRBJ2-1; D is unclear. Trimming pared 0 bases from V and 0 bases from J, leaving 6 bases between. The CDR3 contains 14 residues. Germline CDR1 SQVTM, CDR2 ANQGSEA. The CDR3 bases are TGCAGCGTTGAAGAGCTTACCTCCTACAATGAGCAGTTCTTC. It is translated as CSVEELTSYNEQFF.

The rearrangement joins TRBV3-1 to TRBJ2-2; D not resolved. Germline-derived CDR1 and CDR2 are LGHDT and YNNKEL (reference sequence). The length of the CDR3 is 12 residues. V gave up 1 base and J gave up 5 bases, with 2 bases separating them. The CDR3 reads CASSQVTGELFF. For the CDR3, the DNA is TGTGCCAGCAGCCAAGTTACCGGGGAGCTGTTTTTT.

A note on this clonotype: This may be a read error, as it is one base from a much larger clone. The chain has TRBV6-2 or TRBV6-3 and TRBJ2-1; TRBD1 is a possible D gene (5 bases). V lost 5 bases and J lost 10, with 12 bases in between. This CDR3 region has 12 residues. Germline CDR1 and CDR2: MNHEY and SVGEGT. The DNA of the CDR3 is TGTGCCAGCAGTACCAGGGATAGCGAGCAGTTCTTC. Translating it yields CASSTRDSEQFF.

There are many counts of this clonotype. The CDR3 DNA follows: TGTGCCAGCAGCGGGAGGACAGCCGACACTGAAGCTTTCTTT. Protein sequence: CASSGRTADTEAFF. The chain uses TRBV7-2 and TRBJ1-1, with a weak D call TRBD1 (6 bases). Germline V gene data show CDR1 as SGHTA and CDR2 as FQGNSA. The CDR3 contains 14 residues. Trimming left V 5 bases short and J 3 bases short, with 13 bases between.

There are many counts of this clonotype. The V call is TRBV10-3, the J call TRBJ1-5, with D unclear. Per germline, CDR1 ENHRY and CDR2 SYGVKD. Trimming took 0 bases from V and 3 from J, leaving 9 bases between them. This CDR3 is 15 amino acids long. The CDR3 sequence: CAISESRVSNQPQHF. For the CDR3, the DNA is TGTGCCATCAGTGAGTCAAGGGTATCCAATCAGCCCCAGCATTTT.

This clonotype came up many times. The rearrangement joins TRBV27 to TRBJ1-1; D is uncertain. V lost 7 bases to trimming and J lost 1 base, with 10 bases between them. Germline V lookup: CDR1 MNHEY, CDR2 SMNVEV (reference sequence). The CDR3 consists of 13 residues. As DNA, the CDR3 is TGTGCCAGCAAAGACCCAGGGAACACTGAAGCTTTCTTT. It translates to CASKDPGNTEAFF.

The chain joins TRBV4-1 to TRBJ2-5, with D possibly being TRBD1 (5 bases). Trimming took off 6 bases at V and 7 bases at J, with 9 bases between the two ends. This CDR3 has 11 residues. CDR1 is MGHRA, CDR2 YSYEKL, per germline. CDR3 region: CASRGQGTQYF. The DNA for the CDR3 is TGCGCCAGCAGGGGTCAGGGGACCCAGTACTTC.

This clonotype has a count of ten or more. CDR3 DNA sequence: TGCAGTGCTAGAGACCTTCCGGGACAGAGCTACGAGCAGTACTTC. This encodes CSARDLPGQSYEQYF. V gene TRBV20-1 combines with J gene TRBJ2-7; the match to TRBD1 covers 7 bases. CDR3 length: 15 amino acids. Per germline, CDR1 DFQATT and CDR2 SNEGSKA (reference sequence). After removal of 0 bases from V and 3 bases from J, the junction contained 8 bases not matched to a gene.

V and J are TRBV27 and TRBJ1-2; D not resolved. V shed 6 bases and J shed 1 base, with 12 bases lying between them. This CDR3 region has 14 residues. The germline V gene has CDR1 MNHEY and CDR2 SMNVEV (reference sequence). The CDR3 reads CASRLGASNYGYTF. Here the CDR3 DNA reads TGTGCCAGCAGGCTGGGTGCCAGTAACTATGGCTACACCTTC.

As regards this clonotype: This may be a read error, as it is one base from a much larger clone. Likely a read error: the CDR3 ends without its conserved phenylalanine or tryptophan. The chain uses TRBV10-3 and TRBJ2-1, with unresolved D. Deletions cut 2 bases from V and 6 bases from J, with 11 bases between. The CDR3 contains 14 residues. In germline, CDR1 is ENHRY, CDR2 SYGVKD. The CDR3 sequence: CAISEMGGTNEQFS. The DNA of the CDR3 is TGTGCCATCAGTGAGATGGGCGGTACCAATGAGCAGTTCTCC.

The sample holds a few counts of this clonotype. The chain links TRBV20-1 to TRBJ2-5; D unclear. The CDR3 is 13 residues long. CDR1 is DFQATT, CDR2 SNEGSKA, per germline (reference sequence). V gave up 3 bases and J gave up 5 bases, with 13 bases separating them. This CDR3 reads CSARSRRSETQYF. CDR3 in DNA: TGCAGTGCTAGGAGCCGCAGGAGTGAGACCCAGTACTTC.